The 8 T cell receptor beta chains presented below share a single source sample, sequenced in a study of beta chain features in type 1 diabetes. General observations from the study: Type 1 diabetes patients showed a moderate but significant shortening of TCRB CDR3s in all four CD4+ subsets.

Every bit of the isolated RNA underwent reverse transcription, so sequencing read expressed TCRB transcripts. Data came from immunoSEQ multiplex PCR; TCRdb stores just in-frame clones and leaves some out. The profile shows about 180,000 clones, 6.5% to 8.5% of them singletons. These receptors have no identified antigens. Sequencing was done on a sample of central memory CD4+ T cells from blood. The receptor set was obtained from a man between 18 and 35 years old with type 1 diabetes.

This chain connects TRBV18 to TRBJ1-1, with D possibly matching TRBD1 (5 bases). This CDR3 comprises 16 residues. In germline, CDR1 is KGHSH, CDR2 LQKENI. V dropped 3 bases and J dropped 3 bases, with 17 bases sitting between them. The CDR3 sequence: CASSPQAGPADTEAFF. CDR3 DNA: TGTGCCAGCTCACCTCAAGCAGGGCCCGCCGACACTGAAGCTTTCTTT.

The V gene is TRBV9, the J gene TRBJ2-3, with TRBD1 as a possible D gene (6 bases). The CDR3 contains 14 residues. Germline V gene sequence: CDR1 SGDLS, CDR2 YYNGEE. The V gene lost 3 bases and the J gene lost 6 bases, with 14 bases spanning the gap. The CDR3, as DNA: TGTGCCAGCAGCGCTGAAACAGGGACGGATACGCAGTATTTT. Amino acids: CASSAETGTDTQYF. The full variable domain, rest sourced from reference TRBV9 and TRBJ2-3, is DSGVTQTPKHLITATGQRVTLRCSPRSGDLSVYWYQQSLDQGLQFLIQYYNGEERAKGNILERFSAQQFPDLHSELNLSSLELGDSALYFCASSAETGTDTQYFGPGTRLTVL.

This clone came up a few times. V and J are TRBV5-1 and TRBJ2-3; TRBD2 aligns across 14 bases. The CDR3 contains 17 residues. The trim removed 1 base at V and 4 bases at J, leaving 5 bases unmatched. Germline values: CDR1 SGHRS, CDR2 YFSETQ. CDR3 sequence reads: CASSLSGLAGAADTQYF. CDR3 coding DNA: TGCGCCAGCAGCTTGTCGGGACTAGCGGGGGCCGCAGATACGCAGTATTTT.

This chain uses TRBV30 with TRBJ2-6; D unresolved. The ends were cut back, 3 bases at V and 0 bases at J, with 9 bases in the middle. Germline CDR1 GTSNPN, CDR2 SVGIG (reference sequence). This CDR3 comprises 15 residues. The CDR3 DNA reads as TGTGCCTGGAGCGCGGCTAGCTCTGGGGCCAACGTCCTGACTTTC. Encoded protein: CAWSAASSGANVLTF.

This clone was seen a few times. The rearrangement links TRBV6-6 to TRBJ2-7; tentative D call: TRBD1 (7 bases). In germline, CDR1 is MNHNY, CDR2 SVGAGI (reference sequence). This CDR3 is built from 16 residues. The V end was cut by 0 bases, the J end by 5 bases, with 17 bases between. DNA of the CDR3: TGTGCCAGCAGTTACTCGCGAGGAGGAGGGGGCAACGAGCAGTACTTC. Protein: CASSYSRGGGGNEQYF.

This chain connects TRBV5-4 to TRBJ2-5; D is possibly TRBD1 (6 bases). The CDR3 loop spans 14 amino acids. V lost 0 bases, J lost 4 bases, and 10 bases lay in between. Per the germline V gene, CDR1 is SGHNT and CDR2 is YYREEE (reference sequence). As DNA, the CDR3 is TGTGCCAGCAGCTTGGCCAGGGGTCGAGAGACCCAGTACTTC. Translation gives CASSLARGRETQYF. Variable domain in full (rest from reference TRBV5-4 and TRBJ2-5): ETGVTQSPTHLIKTRGQQVTLRCSSQSGHNTVSWYQQALGQGPQFIFQYYREEENGRGNFPPRFSGLQFPNYSSELNVNALELDDSALYLCASSLARGRETQYFGPGTRLLVL.

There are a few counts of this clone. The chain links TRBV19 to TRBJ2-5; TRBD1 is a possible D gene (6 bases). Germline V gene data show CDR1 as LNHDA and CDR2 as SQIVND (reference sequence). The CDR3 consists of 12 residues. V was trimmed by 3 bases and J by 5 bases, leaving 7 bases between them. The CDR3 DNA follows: TGTGCCAGTAGTATCACAGGGGAGACCCAGTACTTC. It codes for CASSITGETQYF.

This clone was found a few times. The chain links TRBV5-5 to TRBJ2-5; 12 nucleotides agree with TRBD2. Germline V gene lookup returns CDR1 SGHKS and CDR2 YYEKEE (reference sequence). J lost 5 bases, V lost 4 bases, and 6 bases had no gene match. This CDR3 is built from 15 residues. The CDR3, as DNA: TGTGCCAGCAGCCTACGGACTAGCGGGGTGGAGACCCAGTACTTC. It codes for CASSLRTSGVETQYF.